Detailed here is one T cell receptor (beta chain). The antigen is not known. The sample comes from a study of T-cell reconstitution after alpha-beta-depleted transplantation in children. General observations from the study: Once a year had passed after transplant, T-cell counts and diversity came mostly from newly produced T cells. Surviving recipient cells, namely T cells and thymic progenitors, were the source of high day-60 TCRbeta diversity in some patients. Approximately two months post-transplant, alpha-beta T cells reportedly originated from several hundred expanded graft clones.

As it was prepared, the TCRbeta library received unique molecular identifiers. TCRdb recomputed calls from the PCR reads with MiXCR, one row per CDR3 protein. The data contain about 440,000 distinct CDR3 sequences, over 40% of them singletons. The TCR was taken from a girl aged 2 to 9 with aplastic anemia, due to receive a stem cell transplant. The sequenced sample was PBMCs, obtained before TCRalphabeta/CD19-depleted stem cell transplant.

In nucleotides, the CDR3 is TGTGCCAGCAGAAGAACCGGGACAGGGGACACTGAAGCTTTCTTT. Translated, it gives CASRRTGTGDTEAFF. The chain employs TRBV6-1 and TRBJ1-1; TRBD1 agrees at 10 bases. Germline V gene lookup returns CDR1 MNHNS and CDR2 SASEGT. This CDR3 region has 15 residues. Germline trimming cut 6 bases from V and 3 bases from J; bases unmatched to any gene: 7.